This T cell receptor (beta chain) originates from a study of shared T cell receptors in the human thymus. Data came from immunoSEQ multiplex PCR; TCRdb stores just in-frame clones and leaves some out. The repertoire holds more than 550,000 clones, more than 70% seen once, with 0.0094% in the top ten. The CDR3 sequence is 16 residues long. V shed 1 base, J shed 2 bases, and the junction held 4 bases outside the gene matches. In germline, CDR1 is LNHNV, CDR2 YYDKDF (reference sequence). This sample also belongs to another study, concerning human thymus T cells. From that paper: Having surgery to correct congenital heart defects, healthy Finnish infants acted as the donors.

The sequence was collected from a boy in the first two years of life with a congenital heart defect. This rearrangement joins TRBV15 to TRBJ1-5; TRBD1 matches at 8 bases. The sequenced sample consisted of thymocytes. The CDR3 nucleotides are TGTGCCACCAGCAGAGGACAGGGGTCGCGCAATCAGCCCCAGCATTTT. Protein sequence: CATSRGQGSRNQPQHF.